This TCR beta chain was sequenced in a study of blood T cell repertoires in COVID-19. The overall study: Some COVID-19 samples were acute and others convalescent; all came from the United States, Italy and Spain.

Germline CDR1 reads MGHRA; CDR2 reads YSYEKL. The trim removed 3 bases at V and 4 bases at J, leaving 0 bases unmatched. The CDR3 totals 14 residues. Repertoires were generated with immunoSEQ multiplex PCR, while TCRdb's copy carries only in-frame clones and drops some. This sample has 50,000 to 75,000 clones, with around 92% found just once. The rearrangement uses TRBV4-1 and TRBJ2-5; 12 bases fit TRBD1. The specimen sequenced was peripheral blood. The origin of this receptor is a human donor in a cohort sampled during active COVID-19. CDR3 DNA sequence: TGCGCCAGCAGCCAGGGACAGGGGGCAGAGACCCAGTACTTC. Encoded protein: CASSQGQGAETQYF.